This T cell receptor (beta chain) was identified during a study of T cell changes during pregnancy in multiple sclerosis. This table comes from immunoSEQ multiplex PCR, and its TCRdb copy is limited to in-frame clones, with some not included. Among tens of thousands of clones listed, about 90% were seen once. Trimming removed 2 bases from V and 8 bases from J, with 10 bases in between. Germline loops: CDR1 GTSNPN, CDR2 SVGIG (reference sequence). This CDR3 spans 13 amino acids. The chain is built from TRBV30 and TRBJ1-6, with a possible D match to TRBD1 (5 bases). Sequenced here: CD4+ T cells from peripheral blood mononuclear cells, sampled in the first trimester of pregnancy. This receptor was identified in a female donor with multiple sclerosis, enrolled in a pregnancy study. Written as DNA, the CDR3 is TGTGCCTGGAGTATAGGGGTTCATTCACCCCTCCACTTT. It codes for CAWSIGVHSPLHF.